This entry lists 21 T cell receptor beta chains sequenced from one sample in a study of Graves' ophthalmopathy and Graves' hyperthyroidism. Amplification from RNA transcripts yielded the TCR beta CDR3 regions. HTBI primers served in a first-round RT-PCR, which a second-round multiplex PCR followed. TCRdb used MiXCR to reprocess the multiplex PCR reads, holding one entry per CDR3 protein. This table has more than 1,000,000 distinct CDR3 sequences, about 38% appearing once. Sequencing was done on a sample of peripheral blood or thyroid tissue (not recorded which). The receptors derive from an adult man with Graves' hyperthyroidism.

The chain carries TRBV7-8 and TRBJ1-2; 8 bases are a match to TRBD1. The CDR3 runs to 17 residues. The ends lost 2 bases at V and 3 bases at J; junction bases unmatched: 11. The germline gives CDR1 SGHVS, CDR2 FQNEAQ. CDR3 nucleotide sequence: TGTGCCAGCAGCTTACCCCGGCAGGGGGCTTTGGACTATGGCTACACCTTC. It codes for CASSLPRQGALDYGYTF.

Worth noting for this clonotype: A much larger clone differs from this one at a single base, so this may be a read error. For the CDR3, the DNA is TGTGCCAGCAGCGCACCCCCGGGACAGGGGGTCCCCGAGCAGTACTTC. The encoded protein is CASSAPPGQGVPEQYF. The genes are TRBV11-2 and TRBJ2-7; 11 nucleotides match TRBD1. V shed 5 bases and J 6 bases; nucleotides not matched to a gene: 12. The V gene's germline CDR1 is SGHAT and CDR2 FQNNGV. The CDR3 runs to 16 residues.

This clonotype has at least ten counts. The chain combines TRBV19 with TRBJ2-7; 12 bases are shared with TRBD2. CDR3 size: 15 residues. With 10 bases clipped from V and 6 bases from J, the junction kept 13 bases outside the gene matches. Germline loops: CDR1 LNHDA, CDR2 SQIVND (reference sequence). CDR3 in amino acids: CATSPSGGAWREQYF. The CDR3 nucleotides are TGTGCCACTAGCCCTAGCGGGGGGGCCTGGCGCGAGCAGTACTTC.

There are many counts of this clonotype. The rearrangement links TRBV29-1 to TRBJ2-7, with TRBD1 matching 7 bases. This CDR3 is built from 13 residues. Germline CDR1 reads SQVTM; CDR2 reads ANQGSEA. V shed 7 bases, J shed 0 bases, and the junction held 6 bases outside the gene matches. CDR3 residues: CSALQGISYEQYF. CDR3 DNA sequence: TGCAGCGCCCTACAGGGGATCTCCTACGAGCAGTACTTC.

This clonotype was counted only a few times. CDR3 nucleotide sequence: TGTGCCAGCAGCCAAGATGACAGGGCGTATGCTTTCTTT. Protein: CASSQDDRAYAFF. This rearrangement joins TRBV5-5 to TRBJ1-1; 7 bases are shared with TRBD1. After removal of 4 bases from V and 11 bases from J, the junction contained 11 bases not matched to a gene. This CDR3 comprises 13 residues. Germline CDR1 SGHKS, CDR2 YYEKEE (reference sequence).

This chain links TRBV20-1 with TRBJ2-7; D unresolved. The CDR3 covers 13 residues. The germline CDR1 and CDR2 sequences are DFQATT and SNEGSKA (reference sequence). Trimming stripped 3 bases from V and 3 bases from J, with 12 bases between. DNA of the CDR3: TGCAGTGCTAGGGGTAGGGCGGACTACGAGCAGTACTTC. It specifies CSARGRADYEQYF.

This clonotype was found many times. The CDR3 DNA reads TGTGCCAGCACCGATAGGGGAAGCACTGAAGCTTTCTTT. It translates to CASTDRGSTEAFF. V gene TRBV6-2 or TRBV6-3 combines with J gene TRBJ1-1; possibly TRBD1 for D (5 bases). CDR1 is MNHEY and CDR2 is SVGEGT in the germline V gene. V shed 7 bases and J shed 4 bases, with 13 bases lying between them. This CDR3 has 13 residues.

Points on this clonotype: The junction departs from the called germline gene at one end, perhaps through a read error. The chain carries TRBV10-3 and TRBJ2-6; 8 bases are a match to TRBD1. This CDR3 has 16 residues. Germline assignment: CDR1 ENHRY and CDR2 SYGVKD. In nucleotides, the CDR3 is TGTGCCAGCAGTCGGACAGGGACTCCTGGGGCCAACGTCCTGACTTTC. Residues: CASSRTGTPGANVLTF.

This clonotype was picked up many times. The V call is TRBV29-1, the J call TRBJ2-2, with 8 bases identical to TRBD2. V lost 6 bases to trimming and J lost 6 bases; unmatched junction nucleotides: 6. Germline loops: CDR1 SQVTM, CDR2 ANQGSEA. This CDR3 has 13 amino acids. The CDR3 loop reads CSVRTSRPGELFF. The CDR3 DNA is TGCAGCGTCCGGACTAGCCGGCCCGGGGAGCTGTTTTTT.

The V gene is TRBV25-1, the J gene TRBJ1-1; a possible D gene is TRBD1 (5 bases). This CDR3 contains 14 residues. Germline CDR1 MGHDK, CDR2 SYGVNS. Trimming took off 8 bases at V and 3 bases at J, with 16 bases between the two ends. CDR3 loop: CASFSRTLDTEAFF. CDR3 sequence (DNA): TGTGCCAGCTTTTCGAGGACACTTGACACTGAAGCTTTCTTT.

The J gene is TRBJ1-1, the V gene TRBV2, with a tentative D call TRBD1 (5 bases). V was trimmed by 4 bases and J by 3 bases, leaving 9 bases between them. The CDR3 is made up of 13 amino acids. CDR1 and CDR2 from the germline V gene are SNHLY and FYNNEI. CDR3 nucleotide sequence: TGTGCCAGCAGTGTGCCCAGGGACACTGAAGCTTTCTTT. As protein: CASSVPRDTEAFF.

The chain has TRBV28 and TRBJ1-1, with no clear D. CDR3 length: 16 residues. Germline V gene lookup returns CDR1 MDHEN and CDR2 SYDVKM. Trimming cost V 4 bases and J 4 bases, with 19 bases left between them. CDR3 amino acids: CASSSLGWGVGTEAFF. CDR3 bases: TGTGCCAGCAGTTCCCTCGGATGGGGAGTGGGCACTGAAGCTTTCTTT.

The table lists this clonotype with a few counts. Here the CDR3 DNA reads TGTGCCAGCAGTGAAGCGACGGTCCTCGACGAGCAGTACTTC. As protein: CASSEATVLDEQYF. The chain recombines TRBV6-1 with TRBJ2-7; no clear D gene. Germline assignment: CDR1 MNHNS and CDR2 SASEGT. This CDR3 has 14 residues. Trimming took 0 bases from V and 5 from J, leaving 11 bases between them.

This clonotype was seen only a few times. The chain combines TRBV7-8 with TRBJ1-2; D gene unclear. The CDR3 is 14 amino acids. CDR1 SGHVS and CDR2 FQNEAQ come from the germline V gene. Trimming shortened V by 3 bases and J by 4 bases, and 12 bases separated the two germline ends. The CDR3 region has the DNA TGTGCCAGCAGCTTGTTTGCGAGGGTCTATGGCTACACCTTC. It yields the protein CASSLFARVYGYTF.

This clonotype was recorded at least ten times. The rearrangement joins TRBV5-1 to TRBJ1-1, with D maybe TRBD1 (5 bases). This CDR3 contains 15 residues. Germline assignment: CDR1 SGHRS and CDR2 YFSETQ. The V gene lost 7 bases and the J gene lost 3 bases, with 19 bases spanning the gap. The CDR3 region is CASGADGGSHTEAFF. CDR3 sequence (DNA): TGCGCCAGCGGAGCAGACGGGGGGAGTCACACTGAAGCTTTCTTT.

This clonotype was detected only a few times. No conserved phenylalanine or tryptophan is present at the end of the CDR3, so a read error is the likely explanation. The V call is TRBV10-2, the J call TRBJ1-2; TRBD1 is a possible D gene (5 bases). The ends were cut back, 3 bases at V and 3 bases at J, with 11 bases in the middle. This CDR3 contains 14 residues. CDR1 and CDR2 (germline): WSHSY, SAAADI. CDR3 nucleotide sequence: TGCGCCAGCAGTGAAGGGGCAGGGTACTATGGCTACACCCTC. Protein product: CASSEGAGYYGYTL.

This clonotype was picked up a small number of times. The rearrangement links TRBV9 to TRBJ1-1; 9 bases agree with TRBD1. J was trimmed by 8 bases and V by 0 bases; bases with no gene match: 8. The CDR3 totals 15 residues. The germline gives CDR1 SGDLS, CDR2 YYNGEE. Here the CDR3 reads CASSVVEGQGEEAFF. The CDR3 DNA reads as TGTGCCAGCAGCGTAGTGGAGGGACAGGGAGAGGAAGCTTTCTTT.

This clonotype was seen at least ten times. The chain links TRBV7-8 to TRBJ2-7; 11 positions match TRBD2. Germline trimming cut 0 bases from V and 4 bases from J; bases unmatched to any gene: 5. CDR1 is SGHVS, CDR2 FQNEAQ, per germline. The CDR3 has 16 residues. The CDR3 spells CASSLATSGSVYEQYF. The CDR3, as DNA: TGTGCCAGCAGCTTAGCCACTAGCGGGAGCGTGTACGAGCAGTACTTC.

The genes are TRBV11-2 and TRBJ2-5; 9 bases line up with TRBD2. V dropped 5 bases and J dropped 3; count of bases not matched to a gene: 13. This CDR3 has 17 amino acids. Germline V lookup: CDR1 SGHAT, CDR2 FQNNGV. The CDR3 protein is CASSLSWTSEGEETQYF. In DNA, the CDR3 is TGTGCCAGCAGCCTGAGTTGGACTAGCGAGGGGGAAGAGACCCAGTACTTC.

This rearrangement joins TRBV10-3 to TRBJ2-5, with D tentatively TRBD1 (6 bases). CDR1 is ENHRY and CDR2 is SYGVKD in the germline V gene. The length of the CDR3 is 13 residues. V lost 10 bases, J lost 2 bases, and 14 bases lay in between. The CDR3 nucleotides read TGTGCCAGCAATTACAGGGATCAAGAGACCCAGTACTTC. It specifies CASNYRDQETQYF.

V gene TRBV4-3 combines with J gene TRBJ2-2; 8 bases are a match to TRBD2. Germline V CDR1 and CDR2: LGHNA, YSLEER. Trimming cost V 0 bases and J 4 bases; bases outside gene matches: 4. The CDR3 covers 16 residues. The CDR3, as DNA: TGCGCCAGCAGCCAAGAGGTTACTAGCGGCACCGGGGAGCTGTTTTTT. It specifies CASSQEVTSGTGELFF.